One sample yielded the 5 T cell receptor beta chains listed below, sequenced in a study of blood T cell repertoires in COVID-19. The data were produced by immunoSEQ multiplex PCR, yet TCRdb's version contains in-frame clones alone and is incomplete. The table has 150,000 or so clones, about 87% seen once. The specimen sequenced was peripheral blood. These TCRs come from a man at least 80 years old with acute or convalescent COVID-19.

This clone was seen once. The genes are TRBV5-1 and TRBJ2-1; D uncertain. CDR3 length: 16 residues. The V and J ends lost 0 bases and 5 bases respectively, with 15 bases between them. Germline CDR1 SGHRS, CDR2 YFSETQ. CDR3 DNA: TGCGCCAGCAGCTTGGGGGCAATCAGACAAAACAATGAGCAGTTCTTC. As protein: CASSLGAIRQNNEQFF.

The chain employs TRBV7-2 and TRBJ1-3; 8 nucleotides agree with TRBD1. Germline lookup yields CDR1 SGHTA and CDR2 FQGNSA. With 3 bases clipped from V and 0 bases from J, the junction kept 4 bases outside the gene matches. This CDR3 spans 16 amino acids. The CDR3 loop reads CASSFGQGISGNTIYF. The CDR3 DNA follows: TGTGCCAGCAGCTTCGGACAGGGCATCTCTGGAAACACCATATATTTT.

V usage is TRBV6-2 or TRBV6-3 and J usage is TRBJ2-2; 11 bases fit TRBD2. The trim removed 5 bases at V and 2 bases at J, leaving 4 bases unmatched. The CDR3 is 16 amino acids. The germline gives CDR1 MNHEY, CDR2 SVGEGT. CDR3 sequence reads: CASSAGLADNTGELFF. The CDR3 DNA follows: TGTGCCAGCAGTGCGGGACTAGCGGATAACACCGGGGAGCTGTTTTTT.

The chain recombines TRBV3-1 (or the pseudogene TRBV3-2) with TRBJ1-2; 9 nucleotides match TRBD1. Germline assignment: CDR1 LGHDT and CDR2 YNNKEL (reference sequence). With 3 bases clipped from V and 7 bases from J, the junction kept 9 bases outside the gene matches. CDR3 size: 15 residues. This CDR3 reads CASSHSGTGKGGYTF. The CDR3 coding sequence is TGTGCCAGCAGCCATTCCGGGACAGGGAAGGGTGGCTACACCTTC.

The rearrangement uses TRBV15 and TRBJ1-6; no firm D call. The CDR3 spans 14 residues. Germline lookup yields CDR1 LNHNV and CDR2 YYDKDF (reference sequence). Trimming took 3 bases from V and 7 from J, leaving 10 bases between them. The CDR3 spells CATSSEGENSPLHF. As DNA, the CDR3 is TGTGCCACCAGCAGCGAAGGAGAAAATTCACCCCTCCACTTT.